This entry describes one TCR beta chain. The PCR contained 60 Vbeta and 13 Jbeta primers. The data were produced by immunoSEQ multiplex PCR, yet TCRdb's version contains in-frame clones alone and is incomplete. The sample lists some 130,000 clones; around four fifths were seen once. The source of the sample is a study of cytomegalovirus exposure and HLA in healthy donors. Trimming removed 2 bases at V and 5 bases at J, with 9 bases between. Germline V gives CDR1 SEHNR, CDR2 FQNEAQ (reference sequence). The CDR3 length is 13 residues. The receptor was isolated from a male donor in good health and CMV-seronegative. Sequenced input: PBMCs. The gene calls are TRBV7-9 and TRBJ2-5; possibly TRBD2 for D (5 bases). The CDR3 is CASSLYTGETQYF. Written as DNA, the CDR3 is TGTGCCAGCAGCTTATACACGGGGGAGACCCAGTACTTC.